This paragraph covers one T cell receptor (beta chain) sequence. This entry comes from a study of T cells after yellow fever vaccination. The CDR3 is made up of 12 amino acids. Germline V gene sequence: CDR1 ENHRY, CDR2 SYGVKD. The V gene lost 8 bases and the J gene lost 0 bases, with 6 bases spanning the gap. TCRdb ran MiXCR on the 5' RACE reads and lists one entry per CDR3 protein. The data show some 340,000 distinct CDR3 sequences, with approximately 12% seen just once and 3% to 3.5% held by the top ten. This receptor was obtained from a man in his late teens or twenties who received the YFV17D yellow fever vaccine. This specimen was CD4+ T cells sorted from PBMCs, taken 45 days after the yellow fever booster vaccination. This chain connects TRBV10-3 to TRBJ2-3; D is perhaps TRBD2 (6 bases). CDR3 residues: CAIGGSTDTQYF. The CDR3 region has the DNA TGTGCCATCGGGGGGAGCACAGATACGCAGTATTTT.